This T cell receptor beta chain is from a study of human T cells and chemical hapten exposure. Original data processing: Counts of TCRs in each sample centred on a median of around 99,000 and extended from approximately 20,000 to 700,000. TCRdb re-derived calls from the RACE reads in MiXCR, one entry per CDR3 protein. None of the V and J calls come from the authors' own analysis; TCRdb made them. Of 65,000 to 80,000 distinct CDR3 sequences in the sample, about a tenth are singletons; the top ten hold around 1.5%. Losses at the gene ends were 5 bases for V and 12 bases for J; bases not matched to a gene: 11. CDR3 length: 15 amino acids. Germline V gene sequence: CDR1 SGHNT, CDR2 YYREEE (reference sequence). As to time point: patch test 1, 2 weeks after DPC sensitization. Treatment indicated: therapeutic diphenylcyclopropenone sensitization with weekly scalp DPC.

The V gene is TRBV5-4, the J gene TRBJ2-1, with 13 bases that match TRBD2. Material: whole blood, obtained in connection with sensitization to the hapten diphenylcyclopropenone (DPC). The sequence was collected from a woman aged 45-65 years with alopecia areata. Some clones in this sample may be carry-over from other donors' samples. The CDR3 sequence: CASSWGTSGAQGQFF. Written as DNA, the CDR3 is TGTGCCAGCAGTTGGGGGACTAGCGGGGCACAGGGGCAGTTCTTC.